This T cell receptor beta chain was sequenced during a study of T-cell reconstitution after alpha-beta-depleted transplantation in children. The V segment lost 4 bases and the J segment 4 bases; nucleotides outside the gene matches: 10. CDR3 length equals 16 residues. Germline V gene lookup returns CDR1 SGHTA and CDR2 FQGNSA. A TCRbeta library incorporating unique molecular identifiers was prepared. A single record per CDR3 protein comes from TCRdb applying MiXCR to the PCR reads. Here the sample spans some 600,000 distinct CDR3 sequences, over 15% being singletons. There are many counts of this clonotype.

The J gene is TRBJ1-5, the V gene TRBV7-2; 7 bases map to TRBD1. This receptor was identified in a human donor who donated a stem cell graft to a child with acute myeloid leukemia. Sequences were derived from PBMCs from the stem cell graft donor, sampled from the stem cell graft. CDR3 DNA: TGTGCCAGCAGCTATCTGACAGGGAGAACTAATCAGCCCCAGCATTTT. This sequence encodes CASSYLTGRTNQPQHF.